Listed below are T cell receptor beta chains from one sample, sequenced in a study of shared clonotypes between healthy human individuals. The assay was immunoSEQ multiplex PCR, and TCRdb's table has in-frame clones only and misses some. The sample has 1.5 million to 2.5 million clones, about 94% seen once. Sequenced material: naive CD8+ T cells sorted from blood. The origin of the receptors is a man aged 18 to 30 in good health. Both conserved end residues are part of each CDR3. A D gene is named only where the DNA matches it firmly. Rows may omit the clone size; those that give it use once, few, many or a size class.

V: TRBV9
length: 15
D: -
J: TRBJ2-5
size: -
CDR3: CASSVDGDSEETQYF
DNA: TGTGCCAGCAGCGTAGATGGGGATAGCGAAGAGACCCAGTACTTC

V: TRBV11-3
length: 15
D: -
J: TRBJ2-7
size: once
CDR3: CASSLGARCAYEQYF
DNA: TGTGCCAGCAGCTTAGGGGCCAGGTGTGCCTACGAGCAGTACTTC

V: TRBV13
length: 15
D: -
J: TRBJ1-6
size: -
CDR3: CASSIRTDYNSPLHF
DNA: TGTGCCAGCAGCATCCGGACGGATTATAATTCACCCCTCCACTTT

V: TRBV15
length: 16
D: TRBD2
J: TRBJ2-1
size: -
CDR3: CATSRGREGSYNEQFF
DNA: TGTGCCACCAGCCGGGGGAGGGAGGGATCCTACAATGAGCAGTTCTTC

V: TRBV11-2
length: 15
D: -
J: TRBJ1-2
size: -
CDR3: CASSLDPGQRYGYTF
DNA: TGTGCCAGCAGCTTAGATCCAGGACAGCGTTATGGCTACACCTTC

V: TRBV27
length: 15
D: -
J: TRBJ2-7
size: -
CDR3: CASRAAGGGGYEQYF
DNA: TGTGCCAGCAGGGCAGCGGGCGGGGGCGGCTACGAGCAGTACTTC

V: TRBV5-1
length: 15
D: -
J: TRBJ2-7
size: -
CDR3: CASSLAGRHTYEQYF
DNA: TGCGCCAGCAGCTTGGCAGGTCGGCACACCTACGAGCAGTACTTC

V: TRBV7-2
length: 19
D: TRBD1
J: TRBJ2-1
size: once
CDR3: CASSPGQGEAGYSYNEQFF
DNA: TGTGCCAGCAGCCCCGGACAGGGGGAAGCGGGATACTCCTACAATGAGCAGTTCTTC

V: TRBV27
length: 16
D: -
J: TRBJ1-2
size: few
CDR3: CASTSRTANREYGYTF
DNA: TGTGCCAGCACCTCAAGGACGGCTAACCGGGAATATGGCTACACCTTC

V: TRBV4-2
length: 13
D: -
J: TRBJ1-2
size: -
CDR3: CASSPAFDYGYTF
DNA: TGTGCCAGCAGCCCTGCTTTCGACTATGGCTACACCTTC

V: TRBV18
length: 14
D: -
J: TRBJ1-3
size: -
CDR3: CASSPPGTGNTIYF
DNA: TGTGCCAGCTCACCTCCGGGAACTGGAAACACCATATATTTT

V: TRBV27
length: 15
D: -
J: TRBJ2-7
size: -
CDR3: CASSSGTRNTYEQYF
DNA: TGTGCCAGCAGTTCCGGGACTCGGAACACCTACGAGCAGTACTTC

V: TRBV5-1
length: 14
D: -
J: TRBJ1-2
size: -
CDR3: CASSGTQGSYGYTF
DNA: TGCGCCAGCAGCGGCACCCAGGGAAGCTATGGCTACACCTTC

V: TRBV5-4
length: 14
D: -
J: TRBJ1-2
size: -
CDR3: CASSRTWDNYGYTF
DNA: TGTGCCAGCAGCCGGACCTGGGATAACTATGGCTACACCTTC

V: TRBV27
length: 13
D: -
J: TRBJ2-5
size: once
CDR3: CASSFGGSETQYF
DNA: TGTGCCAGCAGTTTTGGGGGATCGGAGACCCAGTACTTC

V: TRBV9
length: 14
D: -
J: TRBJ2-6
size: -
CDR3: CASSVASGANVLTF
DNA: TGTGCCAGCAGCGTAGCCTCGGGGGCCAACGTCCTGACTTTC

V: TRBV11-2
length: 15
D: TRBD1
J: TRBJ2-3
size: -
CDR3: CASSSWTGYTDTQYF
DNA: TGTGCCAGCAGCTCCTGGACAGGCTACACAGATACGCAGTATTTT

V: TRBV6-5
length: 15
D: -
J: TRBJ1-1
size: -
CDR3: CASSYSTDGNTEAFF
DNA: TGTGCCAGCAGTTACTCTACGGACGGGAACACTGAAGCTTTCTTT

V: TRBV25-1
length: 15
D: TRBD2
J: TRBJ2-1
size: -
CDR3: CASSESFGGWNEQFF
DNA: TGTGCCAGCAGTGAATCCTTCGGGGGGTGGAATGAGCAGTTCTTC

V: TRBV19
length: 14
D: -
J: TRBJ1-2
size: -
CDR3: CASSPGIYVGGYTF
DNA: TGTGCCAGTAGTCCAGGGATATATGTCGGTGGCTACACCTTC

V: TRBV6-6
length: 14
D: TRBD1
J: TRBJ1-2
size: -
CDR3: CASSYGQGGNGYTF
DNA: TGTGCCAGCAGTTACGGGCAGGGGGGAAATGGCTACACCTTC

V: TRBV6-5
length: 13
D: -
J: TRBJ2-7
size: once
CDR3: CASSYSTSYEQYF
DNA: TGTGCCAGCAGTTACTCGACCTCCTACGAGCAGTACTTC

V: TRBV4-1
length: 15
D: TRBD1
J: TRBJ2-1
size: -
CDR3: CASSPAGGSYNEQFF
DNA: TGCGCCAGCAGCCCAGCAGGGGGTAGCTACAATGAGCAGTTCTTC

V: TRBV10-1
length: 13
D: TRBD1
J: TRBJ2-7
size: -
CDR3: CASSDQGVGEQYF
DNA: TGCGCCAGCAGTGACCAGGGGGTTGGCGAGCAGTACTTC

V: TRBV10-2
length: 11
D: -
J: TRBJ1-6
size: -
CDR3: CASSGGEALHF
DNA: TGCGCCAGCAGTGGCGGTGAGGCCCTCCACTTT

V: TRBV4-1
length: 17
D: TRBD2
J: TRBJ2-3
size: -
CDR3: CASQFRTSGRYADTQYF
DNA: TGCGCCAGCCAGTTCCGGACTAGCGGGAGATATGCAGATACGCAGTATTTT

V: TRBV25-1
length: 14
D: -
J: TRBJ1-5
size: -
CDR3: CASRDSYSNQPQHF
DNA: TGTGCCAGCCGTGACAGCTATAGCAATCAGCCCCAGCATTTT

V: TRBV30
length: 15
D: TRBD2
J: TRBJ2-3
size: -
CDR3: CAWSVLAGNTDTQYF
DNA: TGTGCCTGGAGTGTCCTAGCGGGGAATACAGATACGCAGTATTTT

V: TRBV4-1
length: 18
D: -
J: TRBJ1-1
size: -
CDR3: CASSQDGTGRGLNTEAFF
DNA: TGCGCCAGCAGCCAAGATGGCACAGGCCGAGGGTTGAACACTGAAGCTTTCTTT

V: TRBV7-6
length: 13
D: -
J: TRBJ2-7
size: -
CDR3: CASSLAAASEQYF
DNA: TGTGCCAGCAGCTTAGCGGCAGCCAGTGAGCAGTACTTC

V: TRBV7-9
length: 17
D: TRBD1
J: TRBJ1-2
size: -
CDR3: CASSSPAGGKYEHGYTF
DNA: TGTGCCAGCAGCTCCCCGGCAGGGGGCAAATATGAGCATGGCTACACCTTC

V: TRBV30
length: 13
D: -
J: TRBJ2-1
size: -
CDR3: CAWSGGSGNEQFF
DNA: TGTGCCTGGAGTGGGGGGTCAGGGAATGAGCAGTTCTTC

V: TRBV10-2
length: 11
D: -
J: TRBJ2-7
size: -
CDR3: CAVGFTGEQYF
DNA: TGCGCCGTGGGCTTCACGGGGGAGCAGTACTTC

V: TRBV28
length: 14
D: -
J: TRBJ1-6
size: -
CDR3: CASSLWGLKSPLHF
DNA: TGTGCCAGCAGTTTATGGGGGTTAAAGTCACCCCTCCACTTT

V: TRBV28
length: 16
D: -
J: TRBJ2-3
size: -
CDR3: CASPPRMMGGTDTQYF
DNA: TGTGCCAGCCCTCCCCGCATGATGGGAGGCACAGATACGCAGTATTTT

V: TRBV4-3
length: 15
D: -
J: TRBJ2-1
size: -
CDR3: CASSQDGQADNEQFF
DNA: TGCGCCAGCAGCCAAGACGGTCAAGCGGACAATGAGCAGTTCTTC

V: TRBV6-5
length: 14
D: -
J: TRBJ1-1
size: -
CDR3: CASSYGQMNTEAFF
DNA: TGTGCCAGCAGTTACGGGCAGATGAACACTGAAGCTTTCTTT

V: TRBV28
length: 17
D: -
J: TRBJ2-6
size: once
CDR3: CASSSTPGFPGANVLTF
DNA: TGTGCCAGCAGTTCCACTCCAGGGTTTCCTGGGGCCAACGTCCTGACTTTC

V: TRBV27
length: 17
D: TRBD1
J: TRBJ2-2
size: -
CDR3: CASSSPGTGGITGELFF
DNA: TGTGCCAGCAGTTCTCCCGGGACAGGGGGCATCACCGGGGAGCTGTTTTTT

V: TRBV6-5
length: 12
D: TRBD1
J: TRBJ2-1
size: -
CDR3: CASSDRGDEQFF
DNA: TGTGCCAGCAGCGACAGGGGAGATGAGCAGTTCTTC

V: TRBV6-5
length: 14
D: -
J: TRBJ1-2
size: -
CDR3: CASSYSTAGYGYTF
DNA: TGTGCCAGCAGTTACTCAACAGCAGGCTATGGCTACACCTTC

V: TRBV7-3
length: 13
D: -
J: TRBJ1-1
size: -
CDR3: CASSLTYSSEAFF
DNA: TGTGCCAGCAGCTTAACCTACAGTTCTGAAGCTTTCTTT

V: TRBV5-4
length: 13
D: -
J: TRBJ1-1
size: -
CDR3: CASSFRVETEAFF
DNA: TGTGCCAGCAGCTTCCGGGTTGAGACTGAAGCTTTCTTT

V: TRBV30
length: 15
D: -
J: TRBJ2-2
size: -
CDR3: CAWREGEENTGELFF
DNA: TGTGCCTGGAGAGAAGGGGAAGAGAACACCGGGGAGCTGTTTTTT

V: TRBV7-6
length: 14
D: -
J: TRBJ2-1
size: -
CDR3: CASSLGVLLDEQFF
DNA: TGTGCCAGCAGTTTAGGGGTTCTTCTGGATGAGCAGTTCTTC

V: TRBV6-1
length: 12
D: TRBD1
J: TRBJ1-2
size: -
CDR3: CASNQGADGYTF
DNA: TGTGCCAGTAATCAGGGGGCAGATGGCTACACCTTC

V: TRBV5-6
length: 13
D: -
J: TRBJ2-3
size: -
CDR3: CASSFGSTDTQYF
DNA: TGTGCCAGCAGCTTTGGCAGTACAGATACGCAGTATTTT

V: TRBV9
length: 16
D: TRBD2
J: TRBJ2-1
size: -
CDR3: CASSGLSGRAGNEQFF
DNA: TGTGCCAGCAGCGGGCTTAGCGGGAGGGCCGGGAATGAGCAGTTCTTC

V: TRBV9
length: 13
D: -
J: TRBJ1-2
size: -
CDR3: CASSDLRGTGYTF
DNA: TGTGCCAGCAGCGACTTGAGGGGGACGGGCTACACCTTC

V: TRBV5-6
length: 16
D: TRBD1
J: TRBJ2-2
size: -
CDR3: CASSSDGTGGPGELFF
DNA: TGTGCCAGCAGCAGCGACGGGACAGGGGGTCCCGGGGAGCTGTTTTTT

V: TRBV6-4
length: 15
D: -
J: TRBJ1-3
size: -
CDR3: CASRGQFFSGNTIYF
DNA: TGTGCCAGCAGAGGACAGTTCTTCTCTGGAAACACCATATATTTT

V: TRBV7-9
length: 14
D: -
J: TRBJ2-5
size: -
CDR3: CASSLSGAQETQYF
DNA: TGTGCCAGCAGCTTATCTGGGGCTCAAGAGACCCAGTACTTC

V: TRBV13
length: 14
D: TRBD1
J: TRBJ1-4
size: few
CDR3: CASSPGTGVEKLFF
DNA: TGTGCCAGCAGCCCCGGGACAGGGGTTGAAAAACTGTTTTTT

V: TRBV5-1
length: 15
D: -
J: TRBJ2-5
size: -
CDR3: CASSFLPGKQETQYF
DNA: TGCGCCAGCAGCTTCCTACCGGGAAAACAAGAGACCCAGTACTTC

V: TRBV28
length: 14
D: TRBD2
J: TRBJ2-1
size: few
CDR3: CASSLAGGPNEQFF
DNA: TGTGCCAGCAGTTTAGCGGGGGGGCCGAATGAGCAGTTCTTC

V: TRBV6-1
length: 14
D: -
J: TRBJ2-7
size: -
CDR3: CASSEGGLPYEQYF
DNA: TGTGCCAGCAGTGAAGGGGGACTCCCCTACGAGCAGTACTTC

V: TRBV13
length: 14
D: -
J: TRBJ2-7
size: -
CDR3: CASSPGKTNYEQYF
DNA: TGTGCCAGCAGCCCAGGAAAAACTAACTACGAGCAGTACTTC

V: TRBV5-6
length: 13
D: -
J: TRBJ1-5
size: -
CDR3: CASSLGTVQPQHF
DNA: TGTGCCAGCAGCTTGGGTACAGTTCAGCCCCAGCATTTT

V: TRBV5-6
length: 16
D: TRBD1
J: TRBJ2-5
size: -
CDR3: CASSLEGTGSQETQYF
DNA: TGTGCCAGCAGCTTGGAAGGGACAGGGTCCCAAGAGACCCAGTACTTC

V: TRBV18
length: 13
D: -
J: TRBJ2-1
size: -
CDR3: CASSSSGNNEQFF
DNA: TGTGCCAGCTCATCATCGGGGAACAATGAGCAGTTCTTC